Presented here are 8 T cell receptor beta chains from one specimen sequenced in a study. TCRdb called the RT-PCR reads again in MiXCR, with one record for every CDR3 protein. The sample holds about 680,000 distinct CDR3 sequences, approximately 15% seen once. Sequenced input: memory CD4+ T cells from blood. The receptors were sampled from a female donor in good health, serving as a healthy control.

The rearrangement links TRBV7-2 to TRBJ1-2, with D hard to call. CDR1 and CDR2 from the germline V gene are SGHTA and FQGNSA. The CDR3 totals 19 residues. The V end was cut by 2 bases, the J end by 4 bases, with 26 bases between. The CDR3 DNA follows: TGTGCCAGCAGCTTACCTGAGCGAATCCGGGATTTTACCACCTATGGCTACACCTTC. It specifies CASSLPERIRDFTTYGYTF.

This clonotype came up a few times. The rearrangement uses TRBV20-1 and TRBJ2-4; tentative D call: TRBD2 (6 bases). The germline gives CDR1 DFQATT, CDR2 SNEGSKA (reference sequence). Trimming cost V 0 bases and J 8 bases, with 11 bases left between them. This CDR3 region has 13 residues. CDR3 in DNA: TGCAGTGCTAGAGATGGTAGGAGGGACATTCAGTACTTC. It yields the protein CSARDGRRDIQYF.

The chain recombines TRBV7-2 with TRBJ1-2; D perhaps matches TRBD1 (6 bases). V lost 1 base to trimming and J lost 6 bases, with 15 bases between them. Germline loops: CDR1 SGHTA, CDR2 FQGNSA. The length of the CDR3 is 15 residues. The CDR3 DNA sequence: TGTGCCAGCAGCTTAGTAGTGGGCAGGGGCGATGGCTACACCTTC. Residues: CASSLVVGRGDGYTF.

This clonotype was picked up many times. The chain uses TRBV6-6 and TRBJ1-2; 9 bases line up with TRBD1. Germline CDR1 is MNHNY and CDR2 is SVGAGI (reference sequence). With V trimmed by 6 bases and J by 6 bases, 5 bases remained unmatched. CDR3 length equals 13 residues. CDR3 amino acids: CASSPDRGNGYTF. The CDR3 DNA follows: TGTGCCAGCAGCCCCGACAGGGGGAATGGCTACACCTTC.

V usage is TRBV20-1 and J usage is TRBJ1-1; TRBD1 is a possible D gene (5 bases). Germline-derived CDR1 and CDR2 are DFQATT and SNEGSKA (reference sequence). V was trimmed by 6 bases and J by 3 bases, leaving 11 bases between them. This CDR3 has 12 amino acids. The CDR3 is CSATRGDTEAFF. CDR3 nucleotides: TGCAGTGCAACCAGAGGGGACACTGAAGCTTTCTTT.

Only a few counts were recorded for this clonotype. The chain links TRBV20-1 to TRBJ2-1; 8 positions agree with TRBD2. CDR3 length: 11 residues. CDR1 DFQATT and CDR2 SNEGSKA come from the germline V gene (reference sequence). CDR3 in DNA: TGCAGGGGACCGGGACTAGGCGAGCAGTTCTTC. Amino acids: CRGPGLGEQFF.

This clonotype was counted between two and nine times. The V gene is TRBV28, the J gene TRBJ2-7, with 8 bases lining up with TRBD2. This CDR3 is built from 16 residues. J was trimmed by 4 bases and V by 4 bases; bases with no gene match: 12. Germline V lookup: CDR1 MDHEN, CDR2 SYDVKM. Here the CDR3 reads CASSSHYGGRWYEQYF. The CDR3 nucleotides are TGTGCCAGCAGTTCACATTACGGCGGGAGGTGGTACGAGCAGTACTTC.

The CDR3 bases are TGTGCCACCAGCGCAGGGGGACCGCCGAGAACCGGGGAGCTGTTTTTT. It yields the protein CATSAGGPPRTGELFF. This chain uses TRBV15 with TRBJ2-2; TRBD1 aligns across 7 bases. The junction had 11 bases not matched to a gene; V was cut back by 5 bases and J by 5 bases. The CDR3 length is 16 residues. Germline CDR1 and CDR2: LNHNV and YYDKDF (reference sequence).